Below, 4 T cell receptor beta chains from the same sample are listed, as sequenced in a study of T cell changes during pregnancy in multiple sclerosis. Method: immunoSEQ multiplex PCR; TCRdb's copy keeps in-frame clones and lacks some. The sample shows about 80,000 clones, about 92% of them seen only once. The sequencing used peripheral blood, collected before pregnancy. These TCRs come from a female donor with multiple sclerosis, enrolled in a pregnancy study.

V and J are TRBV13 and TRBJ2-1, with 12 positions matching TRBD2. Trimming took 5 bases from V and 8 from J; bases not matched to a gene: 13. Germline loops: CDR1 PRHDT, CDR2 FYEKMQ (reference sequence). The CDR3 totals 17 residues. The CDR3 here is CASSGRLAGEASDEQFF. CDR3 in DNA: TGTGCCAGCAGCGGCCGACTAGCGGGAGAGGCGAGCGATGAGCAGTTCTTC.

This clone occurred a few times. The V call is TRBV5-1, the J call TRBJ2-7; 9 bases map to TRBD1. After removal of 0 bases from V and 1 base from J, the junction contained 2 bases not matched to a gene. The CDR3 runs to 15 residues. Per the germline V gene, CDR1 is SGHRS and CDR2 is YFSETQ. The CDR3 bases are TGCGCCAGCAGCTTGGAAGGGACAGGGTCCTACGAGCAGTACTTC. This translates into CASSLEGTGSYEQYF.

The V gene is TRBV19, the J gene TRBJ2-3, with D perhaps matching TRBD2 (5 bases). CDR1 and CDR2 (germline): LNHDA, SQIVND (reference sequence). This CDR3 contains 14 residues. V shed 7 bases and J shed 1 base, with 12 bases lying between them. CDR3 amino acids: CASTITSRTDTQYF. The CDR3, as DNA: TGTGCCAGTACAATCACTAGTCGCACAGATACGCAGTATTTT.

CDR3 region: CASSLGDSGYEQYF. The CDR3 nucleotides read TGTGCCAGCAGCTTAGGGGATAGCGGGTACGAGCAGTACTTC. V and J are TRBV11-3 and TRBJ2-7; 7 bases fit TRBD2. Germline CDR1 SGHNT, CDR2 YENEEA. The CDR3 length is 14 residues. Trimming took 1 base from V and 4 from J; bases not matched to a gene: 4. Full variable domain (rest looked up from reference TRBV11-3 and TRBJ2-7): EAGVVQSPRYKIIEKKQPVAFWCNPISGHNTLYWYLQNLGQGPELLIRYENEEAVDDSQLPKDRFSAERLKGVDSTLKIQPAELGDSAVYLCASSLGDSGYEQYFGPGTRLTVT.